Included here is one T cell receptor beta chain sequence, with context. The antigen is undetermined. Sampled while nominally healthy, donors likely had unrecorded immune exposures. V was pared by 3 bases and J by 2 bases, with 13 bases between. The germline CDR1 and CDR2 sequences are MDHEN and SYDVKM. The CDR3 has 15 amino acids. This record comes from a study of cytomegalovirus exposure and HLA in healthy donors. Across the whole study: Out of about 179 million T cells, an earlier analysis found about 120 million unique TCR beta sequences in total. HLA-typed donors were the source of tens of millions of unique TCRs, which an early data release held. Broader study findings: A previous analysis found most TCR beta V segments productive roughly 87% or roughly 30% of the time.

Primers for the PCR totalled 60 Vbeta and 13 Jbeta. Some clones are missing from TCRdb's copy, which holds only in-frame ones; the method was immunoSEQ multiplex PCR. The sample shows fewer than 200,000 clones, about 82% of them seen only once. The sample consisted of PBMCs. The sequence was collected from a female donor in good health and CMV-seronegative. The chain employs TRBV28 and TRBJ2-5, with D maybe TRBD2 (5 bases). The CDR3 protein is CASSFRTGRQETQYF. In DNA form, the CDR3 reads TGTGCCAGCAGTTTCCGGACTGGAAGGCAAGAGACCCAGTACTTC.